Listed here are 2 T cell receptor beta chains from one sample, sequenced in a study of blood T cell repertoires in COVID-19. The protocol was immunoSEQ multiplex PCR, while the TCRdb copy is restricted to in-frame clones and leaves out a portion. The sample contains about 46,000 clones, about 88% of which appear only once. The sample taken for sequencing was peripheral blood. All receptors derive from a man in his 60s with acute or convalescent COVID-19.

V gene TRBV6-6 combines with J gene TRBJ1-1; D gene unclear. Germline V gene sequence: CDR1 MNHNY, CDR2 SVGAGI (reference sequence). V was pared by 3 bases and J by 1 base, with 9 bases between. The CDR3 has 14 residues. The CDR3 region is CASSYNFANTEAFF. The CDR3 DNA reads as TGTGCCAGCAGTTATAACTTCGCGAACACTGAAGCTTTCTTT.

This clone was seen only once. Written as DNA, the CDR3 is TGTGCCAGCAGCTTATCGTCTAGCACAGATACGCAGTATTTT. It encodes CASSLSSSTDTQYF. The V call is TRBV11-2, the J call TRBJ2-3; no clear D gene. The germline CDR1 and CDR2 sequences are SGHAT and FQNNGV. The CDR3 has 14 amino acids. Trimming shortened V by 2 bases and J by 0 bases, and 6 bases separated the two germline ends.